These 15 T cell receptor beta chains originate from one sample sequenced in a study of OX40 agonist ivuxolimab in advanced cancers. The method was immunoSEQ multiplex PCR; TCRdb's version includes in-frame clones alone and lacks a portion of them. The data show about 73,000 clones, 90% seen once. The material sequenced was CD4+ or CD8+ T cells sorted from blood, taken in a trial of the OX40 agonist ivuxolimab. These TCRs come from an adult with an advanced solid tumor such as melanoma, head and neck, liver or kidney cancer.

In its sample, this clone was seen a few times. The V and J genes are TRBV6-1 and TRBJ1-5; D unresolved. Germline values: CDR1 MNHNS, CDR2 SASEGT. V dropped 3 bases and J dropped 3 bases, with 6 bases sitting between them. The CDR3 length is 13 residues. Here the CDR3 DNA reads TGTGCCAGCAGTGAGCTGTTCAATCAGCCCCAGCATTTT. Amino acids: CASSELFNQPQHF.

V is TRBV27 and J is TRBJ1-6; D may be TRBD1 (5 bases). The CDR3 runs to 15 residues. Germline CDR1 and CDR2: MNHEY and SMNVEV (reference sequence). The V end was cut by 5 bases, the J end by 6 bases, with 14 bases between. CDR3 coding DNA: TGTGCCAGCAGTCCCGCCGTGACAGCTAATTCACCCCTCCACTTT. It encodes CASSPAVTANSPLHF.

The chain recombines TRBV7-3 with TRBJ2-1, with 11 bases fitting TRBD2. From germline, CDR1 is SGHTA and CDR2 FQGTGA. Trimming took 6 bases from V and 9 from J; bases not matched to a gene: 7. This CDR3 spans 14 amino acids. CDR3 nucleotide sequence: TGTGCCAGCAGTGAGACTAGCGGGAATGGTGAGCAGTTCTTC. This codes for CASSETSGNGEQFF. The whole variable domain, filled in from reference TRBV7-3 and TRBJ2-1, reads GAGVSQTPSNKVTEKGKYVELRCDPISGHTALYWYRQSLGQGPEFLIYFQGTGAADDSGLPNDRFFAVRPEGSVSTLKIQRTERGDSAVYLCASSETSGNGEQFFGPGTRLTVL.

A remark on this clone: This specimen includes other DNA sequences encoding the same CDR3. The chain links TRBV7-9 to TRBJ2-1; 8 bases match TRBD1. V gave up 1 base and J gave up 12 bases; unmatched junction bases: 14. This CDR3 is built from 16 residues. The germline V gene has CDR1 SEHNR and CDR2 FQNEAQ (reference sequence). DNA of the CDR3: TGTGCCAGCAGCTTAGGGGGGCAGGGGGCGATGCGAGGGCAGTTCTTC. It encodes CASSLGGQGAMRGQFF.

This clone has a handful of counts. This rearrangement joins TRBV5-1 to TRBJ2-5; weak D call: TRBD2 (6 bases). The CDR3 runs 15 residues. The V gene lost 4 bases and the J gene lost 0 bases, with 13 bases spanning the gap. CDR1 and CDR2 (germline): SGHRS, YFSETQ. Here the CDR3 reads CASSRKAGNQETQYF. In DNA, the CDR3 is TGCGCCAGCAGCCGGAAGGCGGGAAACCAAGAGACCCAGTACTTC.

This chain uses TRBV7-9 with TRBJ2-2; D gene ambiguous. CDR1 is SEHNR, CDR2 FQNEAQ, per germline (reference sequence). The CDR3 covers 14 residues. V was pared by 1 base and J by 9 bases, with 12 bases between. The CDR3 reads CASSLVYPNRELFF. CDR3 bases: TGTGCCAGCAGCTTAGTTTATCCCAACAGGGAGCTGTTTTTT. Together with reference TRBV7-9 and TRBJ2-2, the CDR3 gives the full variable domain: DTGVSQNPRHKITKRGQNVTFRCDPISEHNRLYWYRQTLGQGPEFLTYFQNEAQLEKSRLLSDRFSAERPKGSFSTLEIQRTEQGDSAMYLCASSLVYPNRELFFGEGSRLTVL.

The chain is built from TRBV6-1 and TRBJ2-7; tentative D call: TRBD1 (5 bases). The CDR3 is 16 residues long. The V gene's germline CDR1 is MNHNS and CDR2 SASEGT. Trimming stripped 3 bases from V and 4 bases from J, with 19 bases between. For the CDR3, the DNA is TGTGCCAGCAGTGACGTCATGAGTGGGGCACGGTACGAGCAGTACTTC. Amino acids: CASSDVMSGARYEQYF.

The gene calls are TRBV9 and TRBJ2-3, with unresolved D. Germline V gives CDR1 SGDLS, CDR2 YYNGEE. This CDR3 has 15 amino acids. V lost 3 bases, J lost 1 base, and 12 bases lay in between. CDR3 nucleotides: TGTGCCAGCAGCGCTGGATATGAGGGCACAGATACGCAGTATTTT. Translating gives CASSAGYEGTDTQYF.

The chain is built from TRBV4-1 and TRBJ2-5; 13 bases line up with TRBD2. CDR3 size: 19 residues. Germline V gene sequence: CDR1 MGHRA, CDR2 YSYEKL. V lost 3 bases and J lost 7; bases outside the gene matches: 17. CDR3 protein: CASSQHGTGYGTSGTTQYF. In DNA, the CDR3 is TGCGCCAGCAGCCAGCACGGGACAGGGTACGGGACTAGCGGGACGACCCAGTACTTC.

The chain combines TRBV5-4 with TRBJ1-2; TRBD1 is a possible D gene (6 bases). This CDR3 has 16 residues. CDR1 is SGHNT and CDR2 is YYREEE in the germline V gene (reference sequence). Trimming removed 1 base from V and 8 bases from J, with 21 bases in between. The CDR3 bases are TGTGCCAGCAGCTTGATCTCCGGGACGGGGGCGCAAGGCTACACCTTC. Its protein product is CASSLISGTGAQGYTF.

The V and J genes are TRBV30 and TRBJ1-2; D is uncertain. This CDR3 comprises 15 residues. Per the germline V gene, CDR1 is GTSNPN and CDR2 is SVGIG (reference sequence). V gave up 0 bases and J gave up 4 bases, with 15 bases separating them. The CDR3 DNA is TGTGCCTGGAGTGTAAGGCAGAACCCCCTCTATGGCTACACCTTC. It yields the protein CAWSVRQNPLYGYTF.

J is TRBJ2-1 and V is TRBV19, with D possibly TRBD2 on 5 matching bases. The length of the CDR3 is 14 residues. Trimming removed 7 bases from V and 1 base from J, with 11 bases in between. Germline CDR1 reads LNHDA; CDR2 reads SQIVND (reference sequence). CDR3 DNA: TGTGCCAGTACGAGCGGTAGGTCCTACAATGAGCAGTTCTTC. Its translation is CASTSGRSYNEQFF.

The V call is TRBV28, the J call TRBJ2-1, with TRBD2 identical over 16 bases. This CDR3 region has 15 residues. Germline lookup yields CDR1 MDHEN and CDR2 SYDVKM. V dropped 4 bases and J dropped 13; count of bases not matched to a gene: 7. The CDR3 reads CASSSRGLAGGSQFF. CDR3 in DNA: TGTGCCAGCAGTTCAAGGGGACTAGCGGGAGGGTCCCAGTTCTTC.

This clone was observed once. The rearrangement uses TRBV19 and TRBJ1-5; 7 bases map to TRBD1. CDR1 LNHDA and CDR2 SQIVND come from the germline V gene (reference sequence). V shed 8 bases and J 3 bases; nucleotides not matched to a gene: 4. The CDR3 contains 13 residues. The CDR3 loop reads CASSDRINQPQHF. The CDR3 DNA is TGTGCCAGTTCGGACAGGATCAATCAGCCCCAGCATTTT.

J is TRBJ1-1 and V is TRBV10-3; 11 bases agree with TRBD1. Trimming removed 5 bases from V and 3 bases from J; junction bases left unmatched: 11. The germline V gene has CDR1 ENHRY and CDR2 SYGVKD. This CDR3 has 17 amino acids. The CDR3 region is CAISPTPGTGGDTEAFF. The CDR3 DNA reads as TGTGCCATCAGTCCTACCCCCGGGACAGGGGGAGACACTGAAGCTTTCTTT.